Listed here are 32 T cell receptor beta chains from one sample, sequenced in a study of T cells in localized non-small cell lung cancer. Method: immunoSEQ multiplex PCR; TCRdb's copy keeps in-frame clones and lacks some. The data hold about 710 clones, with roughly 18% observed a single time. The sample consisted of normal lung tissue next to the tumor, taken before any cancer treatment. These receptors were taken from a man between 40 and 70 years old with stage III squamous cell lung carcinoma.

This clone turned up a few times. The CDR3 DNA reads as TGTGCCAGCAGCCCAGGGACATCCGGCTACGAGCAGTACTTC. It yields the protein CASSPGTSGYEQYF. The gene calls are TRBV11-3 and TRBJ2-7; D perhaps matches TRBD1 (6 bases). Trimming pared 5 bases from V and 3 bases from J, leaving 14 bases between. The CDR3 has 14 amino acids. Germline values: CDR1 SGHNT, CDR2 YENEEA.

This clone is medium-sized (0.01 to 0.1%) in the sample. The rearrangement joins TRBV6-8 to TRBJ2-5; perhaps TRBD2 as D (6 bases). Germline lookup yields CDR1 MNHGY and CDR2 SAAAGT. Trimming shortened V by 5 bases and J by 2 bases, and 18 bases separated the two germline ends. The CDR3 is made up of 16 amino acids. The CDR3 reads CASSMQQGGGQETQYF. CDR3 DNA: TGTGCCAGCAGTATGCAGCAGGGAGGAGGGCAAGAGACCCAGTACTTC.

The chain is built from TRBV7-6 and TRBJ2-7; 7 bases match TRBD1. V trimming: 1 base; J trimming: 0 bases; junction bases outside the gene matches: 3. Germline loops: CDR1 SGHVS, CDR2 FNYEAQ. This CDR3 has 15 residues. The CDR3 sequence is CASSLEDRPSYEQYF. CDR3 nucleotides: TGTGCCAGCAGCTTAGAGGACAGGCCCTCCTACGAGCAGTACTTC.

This chain uses TRBV6-1 with TRBJ1-1; no clear D gene. CDR1 MNHNS and CDR2 SASEGT come from the germline V gene. The CDR3 has 17 amino acids. V lost 1 base, J lost 2 bases, and 17 bases lay in between. The chain's CDR3 is CASSEEFGASVNTEAFF. The CDR3 bases are TGTGCCAGCAGTGAAGAATTTGGTGCCAGTGTCAACACTGAAGCTTTCTTT.

This clone was counted a single time. The chain employs TRBV19 and TRBJ1-5; D gene uncertain. CDR3 length equals 14 residues. From germline, CDR1 is LNHDA and CDR2 SQIVND (reference sequence). Trimming pared 7 bases from V and 7 bases from J, leaving 17 bases between. CDR3 protein: CASTAGEVRQPQHF. The CDR3 nucleotides are TGTGCCAGTACTGCCGGTGAGGTCAGACAGCCCCAGCATTTT.

This clone was found a few times. The V gene is TRBV6-8, the J gene TRBJ1-4, with D perhaps matching TRBD1 (6 bases). Germline values: CDR1 MNHGY, CDR2 SAAAGT. The CDR3 has 17 amino acids. The ends were cut back, 5 bases at V and 0 bases at J, with 16 bases in the middle. CDR3 nucleotides: TGTGCCAGCAGTCCCCCCGGGACACTTGCAACTAATGAAAAACTGTTTTTT. Its protein product is CASSPPGTLATNEKLFF.

The chain joins TRBV11-3 to TRBJ2-2, with a tentative D call TRBD1 (5 bases). Germline V gives CDR1 SGHNT, CDR2 YENEEA. This CDR3 contains 15 residues. V was shortened by 0 bases and J by 3 bases, with 8 bases between the two germline ends. The CDR3 reads CASSLDRVYTGELFF. The CDR3 DNA reads TGTGCCAGCAGCTTAGACAGGGTGTACACCGGGGAGCTGTTTTTT.

This clone was detected a few times. The gene calls are TRBV12-5 and TRBJ2-1; 14 bases are a match to TRBD2. V lost 2 bases to trimming and J lost 8 bases; unmatched junction nucleotides: 5. Germline loops: CDR1 LGHNT, CDR2 FRNRAP. This CDR3 contains 16 residues. The CDR3: CASGLWTSGGLDEQFF. Written as DNA, the CDR3 is TGTGCTAGTGGTTTGTGGACTAGCGGGGGGTTGGATGAGCAGTTCTTC.

This rearrangement joins TRBV6-8 to TRBJ1-5, with D perhaps matching TRBD1 (5 bases). This CDR3 has 14 amino acids. Deletions cut 5 bases from V and 3 bases from J, with 11 bases between. Germline V lookup: CDR1 MNHGY, CDR2 SAAAGT. CDR3 sequence (DNA): TGTGCCAGCAGTACAGGAGATAACAATCAGCCCCAGCATTTT. Translated, it gives CASSTGDNNQPQHF.

The V gene is TRBV5-1, the J gene TRBJ1-5; D gene unclear. Germline-derived CDR1 and CDR2 are SGHRS and YFSETQ. This CDR3 spans 15 amino acids. V dropped 0 bases and J dropped 0 bases, with 7 bases sitting between them. CDR3 region: CASSLDGNSNQPQHF. The CDR3 bases are TGCGCCAGCAGCTTGGACGGGAATAGCAATCAGCCCCAGCATTTT.

This rearrangement joins TRBV19 to TRBJ1-4; 8 bases match TRBD1. The germline V gene has CDR1 LNHDA and CDR2 SQIVND (reference sequence). J gave up 5 bases and V 9 bases, and 5 bases lay outside the gene matches. The length of the CDR3 is 13 residues. CDR3: CASRDRQNEKLFF. In nucleotides, the CDR3 is TGTGCCAGCCGGGACAGGCAAAATGAAAAACTGTTTTTT. Full variable domain (outside the CDR3, taken from reference TRBV19 and TRBJ1-4): DGGITQSPKYLFRKEGQNVTLSCEQNLNHDAMYWYRQDPGQGLRLIYYSQIVNDFQKGDIAEGYSVSREKKESFPLTVTSAQKNPTAFYLCASRDRQNEKLFFGSGTQLSVL.

This clone showed up just a few times. The V call is TRBV19, the J call TRBJ2-3, with D perhaps assigned TRBD1 or TRBD2 (5 bases each). The CDR3 spans 15 residues. V lost 3 bases, J lost 7 bases, and 17 bases lay in between. CDR1 is LNHDA and CDR2 is SQIVND in the germline V gene (reference sequence). CDR3 nucleotides: TGTGCCAGTAGTATTTCTCCGGGGCCCAGGAATACGCAGTATTTT. Its protein product is CASSISPGPRNTQYF.

This clone was found a few times. This chain connects TRBV19 to TRBJ1-6; D unclear. This CDR3 contains 16 residues. V was trimmed by 3 bases and J by 0 bases, leaving 9 bases between them. Per the germline V gene, CDR1 is LNHDA and CDR2 is SQIVND (reference sequence). For the CDR3, the DNA is TGTGCCAGTAGTATGGACCCGAGCTCCTATAATTCACCCCTCCACTTT. This gives the protein CASSMDPSSYNSPLHF.

This clone was found a few times. The chain couples TRBV19 to TRBJ1-3; 7 bases are a match to TRBD1. The V gene's germline CDR1 is LNHDA and CDR2 SQIVND (reference sequence). The V and J ends lost 5 bases and 0 bases, in that order; junction bases with no gene match: 7. CDR3 size: 16 residues. CDR3 loop: CASSQSTGLSGNTIYF. The CDR3 coding sequence is TGTGCCAGTAGTCAATCGACAGGGCTCTCTGGAAACACCATATATTTT.

The rearrangement links TRBV27 to TRBJ2-5, with D perhaps being TRBD1 or TRBD2 (5 bases each). The CDR3 has 13 residues. Between the trimmed V and J ends, which lost 6 bases and 2 bases, there was a span of 10 bases. Germline-derived CDR1 and CDR2 are MNHEY and SMNVEV (reference sequence). The CDR3 DNA is TGTGCCAGCAGCGAGGGGTGGCAAGAGACCCAGTACTTC. Amino acids: CASSEGWQETQYF.

Judged by abundance, this clone is hyperexpanded (1% or more). The CDR3 reads CASSIGQGWDTQYF. The CDR3 DNA is TGTGCCAGTAGTATCGGACAGGGGTGGGATACGCAGTATTTT. The chain recombines TRBV19 with TRBJ2-3; 9 positions agree with TRBD1. V shed 3 bases and J 6 bases; nucleotides not matched to a gene: 4. The CDR3 is made up of 14 amino acids. Looked up from germline, CDR1 is LNHDA and CDR2 is SQIVND (reference sequence). The variable domain in full, with the rest retrieved from reference TRBV19 and TRBJ2-3, is DGGITQSPKYLFRKEGQNVTLSCEQNLNHDAMYWYRQDPGQGLRLIYYSQIVNDFQKGDIAEGYSVSREKKESFPLTVTSAQKNPTAFYLCASSIGQGWDTQYFGPGTRLTVL.

For the CDR3, the DNA is TGTGCCAGTAGTCTAAGACAGGGGATGTCGGGAGAGCAGTACTTC. As protein: CASSLRQGMSGEQYF. The rearrangement joins TRBV19 to TRBJ2-7; TRBD1 agrees at 8 bases. Germline V gene data show CDR1 as LNHDA and CDR2 as SQIVND (reference sequence). The CDR3 loop spans 15 amino acids. V lost 5 bases to trimming and J lost 7 bases; unmatched junction nucleotides: 13. The entire variable domain, with the rest obtained from reference TRBV19 and TRBJ2-7, is as follows: DGGITQSPKYLFRKEGQNVTLSCEQNLNHDAMYWYRQDPGQGLRLIYYSQIVNDFQKGDIAEGYSVSREKKESFPLTVTSAQKNPTAFYLCASSLRQGMSGEQYFGPGTRLTVT.

This clone was counted a few times. The chain has TRBV19 and TRBJ1-5; D unresolved. This CDR3 spans 15 amino acids. Germline V lookup: CDR1 LNHDA, CDR2 SQIVND (reference sequence). Trimming shortened V by 4 bases and J by 6 bases, and 16 bases separated the two germline ends. CDR3 nucleotides: TGTGCCAGTAGTACACCCATGATCGGGATTCAGCCCCAGCATTTT. Encoded protein: CASSTPMIGIQPQHF.

This clone showed up just a few times. The rearrangement joins TRBV30 to TRBJ1-1; D may be TRBD1 (5 bases). CDR3 length equals 14 residues. V was clipped by 2 bases and J by 4 bases, with 14 bases between them. Germline assignment: CDR1 GTSNPN and CDR2 SVGIG (reference sequence). CDR3 region: CAWSPRGVATEAFF. CDR3 DNA: TGTGCCTGGAGTCCGAGAGGGGTTGCCACTGAAGCTTTCTTT.

The V call is TRBV11-3, the J call TRBJ1-2; D gene unclear. Germline values: CDR1 SGHNT, CDR2 YENEEA. This CDR3 is 16 amino acids long. V gave up 5 bases and J gave up 7 bases, with 23 bases separating them. Here the CDR3 DNA reads TGTGCCAGCAGCCGAGACGGGGAAAGCAGGACGGGTGGCTACACCTTC. Amino acids: CASSRDGESRTGGYTF.

In its sample, this clone was seen a few times. The chain combines TRBV11-3 with TRBJ2-3; 8 nucleotides match TRBD1. The CDR3 is 15 amino acids. CDR1 and CDR2 (germline): SGHNT, YENEEA. Losses at the gene ends were 4 bases for V and 4 bases for J; bases not matched to a gene: 7. CDR3 residues: CASSWSAGGADTQYF. The DNA for the CDR3 is TGTGCCAGCAGCTGGAGCGCAGGGGGCGCAGATACGCAGTATTTT.

V and J are TRBV19 and TRBJ2-3; TRBD1 matches at 10 bases. With V trimmed by 6 bases and J by 4 bases, 13 bases remained unmatched. Germline assignment: CDR1 LNHDA and CDR2 SQIVND (reference sequence). The CDR3 runs to 17 residues. The CDR3 nucleotides read TGTGCCAGTAGGGACAGGGGGGGACAACTCGCACCAGATACGCAGTATTTT. This sequence encodes CASRDRGGQLAPDTQYF.

The CDR3 bases are TGCGCCAGCAGCTTGGAAGGGGGCAGAGATTCACCCCTCCACTTT. As protein: CASSLEGGRDSPLHF. This chain uses TRBV5-1 with TRBJ1-6, with 7 bases that match TRBD1. The J segment lost 8 bases and the V segment lost 0 bases, leaving 5 bases of the junction unmatched. Germline CDR1 is SGHRS and CDR2 is YFSETQ. The CDR3 is 15 amino acids. Together with reference TRBV5-1 and TRBJ1-6, the CDR3 gives the full variable domain: KAGVTQTPRYLIKTRGQQVTLSCSPISGHRSVSWYQQTPGQGLQFLFEYFSETQRNKGNFPGRFSGRQFSNSRSEMNVSTLELGDSALYLCASSLEGGRDSPLHFGNGTRLTVT.

This clone is deemed large (0.1 to 1%). The gene calls are TRBV6-8 and TRBJ1-4; D is uncertain. The CDR3 has 12 residues. The V gene's germline CDR1 is MNHGY and CDR2 SAAAGT. Deletions cut 7 bases from V and 8 bases from J, with 11 bases between. As DNA, the CDR3 is TGTGCCAGCAAAAGAACCGGGGAAAAACTGTTTTTT. It is translated as CASKRTGEKLFF.

The rearrangement links TRBV30 to TRBJ2-7; the D call may be TRBD1 or TRBD2 (6 bases each). This CDR3 has 16 residues. V was trimmed by 3 bases and J by 5 bases, leaving 23 bases between them. The germline CDR1 and CDR2 sequences are GTSNPN and SVGIG (reference sequence). This chain's CDR3 is CAWRAYRAGYFDEQYF. The CDR3 region has the DNA TGTGCCTGGAGGGCCTACAGGGCGGGGTATTTTGACGAGCAGTACTTC.

This chain connects TRBV19 to TRBJ1-5; weak D call: TRBD1 (5 bases). From germline, CDR1 is LNHDA and CDR2 SQIVND (reference sequence). V gave up 4 bases and J gave up 6 bases, with 22 bases separating them. The CDR3 contains 17 residues. The CDR3 DNA follows: TGTGCCAGTAGTACCTTACAGGTACCCGACGAGGGTCAGCCCCAGCATTTT. This gives the protein CASSTLQVPDEGQPQHF.

The V and J genes are TRBV30 and TRBJ2-7; D is perhaps TRBD1 (6 bases). This CDR3 comprises 12 residues. Trimming removed 2 bases from V and 3 bases from J, with 8 bases in between. The germline CDR1 and CDR2 sequences are GTSNPN and SVGIG (reference sequence). This CDR3 reads CAWSWTDYEQYF. In DNA form, the CDR3 reads TGTGCCTGGAGTTGGACAGACTACGAGCAGTACTTC.

The chain couples TRBV6-8 to TRBJ2-6; 7 positions match TRBD1. There are 18 residues in the CDR3. Trimming took 5 bases from V and 0 from J; bases not matched to a gene: 10. CDR1 MNHGY and CDR2 SAAAGT come from the germline V gene. CDR3 region: CASSAKGARTSGANVLTF. CDR3 coding DNA: TGTGCCAGCAGTGCAAAGGGGGCCCGAACCTCTGGGGCCAACGTCCTGACTTTC.

This clone is large (0.1 to 1%) by share. The chain combines TRBV29-1 with TRBJ2-7, with 9 bases identical to TRBD2. The germline V gene has CDR1 SQVTM and CDR2 ANQGSEA. This CDR3 contains 14 residues. Losses at the gene ends were 7 bases for V and 0 bases for J; bases not matched to a gene: 7. The CDR3 here is CSAVAGANSYEQYF. DNA for the CDR3: TGCAGCGCCGTAGCGGGGGCCAACTCCTACGAGCAGTACTTC.

This clone has a handful of counts. This chain joins TRBV5-1 and TRBJ1-4; D remains ambiguous. This CDR3 is 17 amino acids long. Looked up from germline, CDR1 is SGHRS and CDR2 is YFSETQ. V was clipped by 4 bases and J by 0 bases, with 16 bases between them. Here the CDR3 reads CASSQGELGATNEKLFF. CDR3 nucleotide sequence: TGCGCCAGCAGCCAAGGAGAATTGGGAGCAACTAATGAAAAACTGTTTTTT.

This clone is classed as medium-sized. This chain joins TRBV9 and TRBJ1-2; perhaps TRBD1 as D (5 bases). The ends were cut back, 5 bases at V and 3 bases at J, with 14 bases in the middle. This CDR3 region has 14 residues. Germline-derived CDR1 and CDR2 are SGDLS and YYNGEE. In DNA form, the CDR3 reads TGTGCCAGCAGTGAAGTTTCAGGGCACTATGGCTACACCTTC. As protein: CASSEVSGHYGYTF.

Only a few counts were recorded for this clone. The chain links TRBV11-3 to TRBJ1-3; the D is unclear. V was trimmed by 7 bases and J by 0 bases, leaving 16 bases between them. This CDR3 spans 16 amino acids. The germline CDR1 and CDR2 sequences are SGHNT and YENEEA. The CDR3 DNA reads as TGTGCCAGCACCGATACAAAAGGCCTCTCTGGAAACACCATATATTTT. This codes for CASTDTKGLSGNTIYF. The complete variable domain, with remaining parts taken from reference TRBV11-3 and TRBJ1-3, reads EAGVVQSPRYKIIEKKQPVAFWCNPISGHNTLYWYLQNLGQGPELLIRYENEEAVDDSQLPKDRFSAERLKGVDSTLKIQPAELGDSAVYLCASTDTKGLSGNTIYFGEGSWLTVV.